What follows are 32 T cell receptor beta chains derived from one specimen sequenced in a study of cytomegalovirus exposure and HLA in healthy donors (dated by TCRdb to the late 2010s). Libraries came from the immunoSEQ multiplex PCR assay. Not all clones reach the TCRdb copy of this immuneACCESS table, which keeps in-frame sequences only. Checked studies attribute under half of the gap to unresolved V genes and leave the rest unexplained. This sample holds 200,000 to 250,000 clones; approximately 90% were observed only once. The ten largest clonotypes hold around 3% of the sample. The sample taken for sequencing was PBMCs. These TCRs come from a man between 18 and 29 years old in good health and CMV-seronegative.

The CDR3 bases are TGTGCCAGCAGCGTAGATCTAGGGATGGGAGGCACTGAAGCTTTCTTT. Protein product: CASSVDLGMGGTEAFF. The chain joins TRBV9 to TRBJ1-1; D is ambiguous. V shed 0 bases and J shed 4 bases, with 16 bases lying between them. The CDR3 has 16 residues. The germline CDR1 and CDR2 sequences are SGDLS and YYNGEE.

The genes are TRBV30 and TRBJ2-7, with TRBD2 matching over 7 bases. The germline gives CDR1 GTSNPN, CDR2 SVGIG (reference sequence). The CDR3 extends over 13 amino acids. CDR3 DNA: TGTGCTGGGGCCAGCGGGATTGTGTACGAGCAGTACTTC. It specifies CAGASGIVYEQYF.

DNA of the CDR3: TGTGCTAGTGCCTCGGTAGCGGGAGAGGTCGGGGAGCTGTTTTTT. Amino acids: CASASVAGEVGELFF. The rearrangement joins TRBV12-5 to TRBJ2-2, with 9 bases matching TRBD2. V shed 7 bases and J 7 bases; nucleotides not matched to a gene: 10. The CDR3 has 15 amino acids. Germline assignment: CDR1 LGHNT and CDR2 FRNRAP.

This chain uses TRBV27 with TRBJ1-2; the D gene is possibly TRBD1 (5 bases). The V end lost 3 bases, the J end lost 4 bases, and 12 bases lay between the germline ends. The CDR3 has 14 amino acids. Germline V gene data show CDR1 as MNHEY and CDR2 as SMNVEV (reference sequence). The CDR3 nucleotides read TGTGCCAGCAGTTTGGTGGGGCACGGCTATGGCTACACCTTC. Its translation is CASSLVGHGYGYTF.

This clone was recorded a few times. The V and J genes are TRBV19 and TRBJ2-2; D gene ambiguous. This CDR3 is 13 amino acids long. Trimming removed 3 bases at V and 4 bases at J, with 6 bases between. The germline V gene has CDR1 LNHDA and CDR2 SQIVND (reference sequence). CDR3 loop: CASSMSSTGELFF. DNA for the CDR3: TGTGCCAGTAGTATGTCTTCCACCGGGGAGCTGTTTTTT.

V and J are TRBV6-1 and TRBJ1-5; D ambiguous. The germline V gene has CDR1 MNHNS and CDR2 SASEGT. V dropped 8 bases and J dropped 4 bases, with 12 bases sitting between them. The CDR3 extends over 13 amino acids. CDR3 region: CASSGLLNQPQHF. As DNA, the CDR3 is TGTGCCAGCTCAGGCCTACTTAATCAGCCCCAGCATTTT.

This rearrangement joins TRBV28 to TRBJ1-5; D gene uncertain. Per the germline V gene, CDR1 is MDHEN and CDR2 is SYDVKM. This CDR3 region has 15 residues. V was pared by 7 bases and J by 4 bases, with 17 bases between. The CDR3 DNA reads as TGTGCCAGCACCCCTGGCGGTATTCGGAATCAGCCCCAGCATTTT. It specifies CASTPGGIRNQPQHF.

The chain combines TRBV27 with TRBJ2-5; 7 bases match TRBD2. CDR1 MNHEY and CDR2 SMNVEV come from the germline V gene (reference sequence). The CDR3 sequence is 14 residues long. J gave up 4 bases and V 3 bases, and 5 bases lay outside the gene matches. Here the CDR3 DNA reads TGTGCCAGCAGTTTCGAACGCGGGAGAGAGACCCAGTACTTC. Translated: CASSFERGRETQYF.

J is TRBJ1-5 and V is TRBV28; 7 bases line up with TRBD1. J was trimmed by 1 base and V by 5 bases; bases with no gene match: 2. The CDR3 covers 14 residues. CDR1 and CDR2 (germline): MDHEN, SYDVKM. The CDR3 nucleotides are TGTGCCAGCAGTGGGACAGCGAGCAATCAGCCCCAGCATTTT. Translating it yields CASSGTASNQPQHF. The variable domain in full, with the rest retrieved from reference TRBV28 and TRBJ1-5, is DVKVTQSSRYLVKRTGEKVFLECVQDMDHENMFWYRQDPGLGLRLIYFSYDVKMKEKGDIPEGYSVSREKKERFSLILESASTNQTSMYLCASSGTASNQPQHFGDGTRLSIL.

In its sample, this clone was seen once. The chain recombines TRBV9 with TRBJ2-1, with 12 bases matching TRBD2. Germline CDR1 and CDR2: SGDLS and YYNGEE. The V segment lost 2 bases and the J segment 9 bases; nucleotides outside the gene matches: 6. The CDR3 is 15 amino acids. In DNA form, the CDR3 reads TGTGCCAGCAGCGTCGGACTAGCGGGGTATGGTGAGCAGTTCTTC. Encoded protein: CASSVGLAGYGEQFF.

This chain uses TRBV30 with TRBJ2-4; TRBD1 aligns across 8 bases. V was clipped by 3 bases and J by 8 bases; unmatched bases: 9. In germline, CDR1 is GTSNPN, CDR2 SVGIG (reference sequence). The CDR3 loop spans 14 amino acids. The CDR3 DNA reads TGTGCCTGGAGAAACCTAGGACAGGGATACATTCAGTACTTC. Its protein product is CAWRNLGQGYIQYF.

This sequence joins TRBV5-4 and TRBJ2-1; unclear D gene. V gave up 4 bases and J gave up 0 bases, with 8 bases separating them. CDR1 and CDR2 (germline): SGHNT, YYREEE (reference sequence). The CDR3 runs to 14 residues. This CDR3 reads CASSRRPSYNEQFF. The CDR3 region has the DNA TGTGCCAGCAGCCGTCGTCCCTCCTACAATGAGCAGTTCTTC.

The rearrangement uses TRBV5-4 and TRBJ2-1; TRBD2 aligns across 13 bases. The CDR3 spans 15 residues. Germline values: CDR1 SGHNT, CDR2 YYREEE (reference sequence). V trimming: 5 bases; J trimming: 6 bases; junction bases outside the gene matches: 5. CDR3 nucleotide sequence: TGTGCCAGCAGTCGGACTAGCGGGGGCCTCAATGAGCAGTTCTTC. It translates to CASSRTSGGLNEQFF.

This clone has only one observation. The chain is built from TRBV6-1 and TRBJ1-2, with 10 bases aligning to TRBD1. CDR3 length: 14 amino acids. The germline V gene has CDR1 MNHNS and CDR2 SASEGT. V shed 5 bases and J 4 bases; nucleotides not matched to a gene: 4. The CDR3 spells CASSSDRGLYGYTF. DNA of the CDR3: TGTGCCAGCAGTTCTGACAGGGGGCTCTATGGCTACACCTTC.

This chain connects TRBV5-1 to TRBJ2-1; D is undetermined. CDR1 is SGHRS and CDR2 is YFSETQ in the germline V gene. V was shortened by 4 bases and J by 7 bases, with 9 bases between the two germline ends. There are 12 residues in the CDR3. CDR3 DNA: TGCGCCAGCAGCGCCGAGAATAATGAGCAGTTCTTC. As protein: CASSAENNEQFF.

The chain combines TRBV4-2 with TRBJ2-3; D is ambiguous. The germline CDR1 and CDR2 sequences are LGHNA and YNFKEQ. The CDR3 covers 15 residues. V was pared by 2 bases and J by 1 base, with 10 bases between. The CDR3 DNA reads as TGTGCCAGCAGCCAACCAGGTCGTGGCACAGATACGCAGTATTTT. Translated: CASSQPGRGTDTQYF.

The chain is built from TRBV28 and TRBJ2-7, with TRBD1 matching over 8 bases. Germline V CDR1 and CDR2: MDHEN, SYDVKM. The CDR3 is 15 amino acids. V dropped 6 bases and J dropped 2; count of bases not matched to a gene: 9. The CDR3 sequence: CASSRRQGITYEQYF. In DNA form, the CDR3 reads TGTGCCAGCAGCCGCCGACAGGGGATTACCTACGAGCAGTACTTC.

The CDR3 DNA is TGCGCCAGCAGCCAAGATAGGACTAGCATCACCTACGAGCAGTACTTC. Amino acids: CASSQDRTSITYEQYF. The gene calls are TRBV4-3 and TRBJ2-7; 8 nucleotides align to TRBD2. The CDR3 runs 16 residues. J lost 2 bases, V lost 0 bases, and 6 bases had no gene match. Germline V lookup: CDR1 LGHNA, CDR2 YSLEER.

The V gene is TRBV9, the J gene TRBJ2-1; 7 positions agree with TRBD2. With V trimmed by 6 bases and J by 6 bases, 6 bases remained unmatched. Germline V lookup: CDR1 SGDLS, CDR2 YYNGEE. This CDR3 comprises 13 residues. CDR3 nucleotides: TGTGCCAGCACCGGGGGGTTCGGCAATGAGCAGTTCTTC. It codes for CASTGGFGNEQFF. Filled out from reference TRBV9 and TRBJ2-1, the complete variable domain reads DSGVTQTPKHLITATGQRVTLRCSPRSGDLSVYWYQQSLDQGLQFLIQYYNGEERAKGNILERFSAQQFPDLHSELNLSSLELGDSALYFCASTGGFGNEQFFGPGTRLTVL.

In DNA form, the CDR3 reads TGTGCCAGTAGTATAGCGGGACAGGTGGTAACCGGGGAGCTGTTTTTT. It is translated as CASSIAGQVVTGELFF. The chain is built from TRBV19 and TRBJ2-2; 8 nucleotides align to TRBD1. With 1 base clipped from V and 5 bases from J, the junction kept 6 bases outside the gene matches. Germline V CDR1 and CDR2: LNHDA, SQIVND (reference sequence). This CDR3 spans 16 amino acids.

V usage is TRBV15 and J usage is TRBJ1-4, with unresolved D. CDR1 LNHNV and CDR2 YYDKDF come from the germline V gene (reference sequence). Trimming shortened V by 4 bases and J by 0 bases, and 3 bases separated the two germline ends. This CDR3 is built from 13 residues. CDR3 loop: CATSIATNEKLFF. CDR3 DNA sequence: TGTGCCACCAGCATCGCAACTAATGAAAAACTGTTTTTT.

CDR3 protein: CASRVGAGLYEQYF. The CDR3 DNA reads as TGTGCCAGCCGGGTGGGTGCAGGGCTCTACGAGCAGTACTTC. This chain links TRBV27 with TRBJ2-7; weak D call: TRBD1 (5 bases). This CDR3 is built from 14 residues. The V end lost 8 bases, the J end lost 3 bases, and 17 bases lay between the germline ends. CDR1 is MNHEY and CDR2 is SMNVEV in the germline V gene (reference sequence).

The J gene is TRBJ1-1, the V gene TRBV12-5; no reliable D call. Germline V lookup: CDR1 LGHNT, CDR2 FRNRAP. CDR3 size: 15 residues. V lost 3 bases and J lost 4, with 15 bases in between. In DNA, the CDR3 is TGTGCTAGTGGTTTTGTGTGGGCAGGAGGCACTGAAGCTTTCTTT. Protein sequence: CASGFVWAGGTEAFF.

This clone was observed a handful of times. J is TRBJ1-5 and V is TRBV2; D unclear. The CDR3 runs 13 residues. CDR1 and CDR2 (germline): SNHLY, FYNNEI. Trimming pared 8 bases from V and 4 bases from J, leaving 12 bases between. The CDR3 nucleotides are TGTGCCAGCGAAAGGGAGGCTAATCAGCCCCAGCATTTT. Translated: CASEREANQPQHF.

The chain links TRBV19 to TRBJ1-6; D unresolved. CDR1 and CDR2 (germline): LNHDA, SQIVND (reference sequence). CDR3 length: 16 amino acids. The V gene lost 3 bases and the J gene lost 0 bases, with 9 bases spanning the gap. CDR3 protein: CASSISWSSYNSPLHF. The DNA for the CDR3 is TGTGCCAGTAGTATTTCTTGGAGCTCCTATAATTCACCCCTCCACTTT.

This clone has a handful of counts. The DNA for the CDR3 is TGTGCCAGCAGCTCCCCGGGACAGGGCTACGAGCAGTACTTC. It specifies CASSSPGQGYEQYF. The chain couples TRBV5-5 to TRBJ2-7; TRBD1 matches 9 bases. Germline CDR1 reads SGHKS; CDR2 reads YYEKEE (reference sequence). The ends lost 3 bases at V and 3 bases at J; junction bases unmatched: 4. CDR3 size: 14 residues.

The chain combines TRBV6-5 with TRBJ2-7; 8 bases align to TRBD1. V dropped 6 bases and J dropped 4; count of bases not matched to a gene: 8. Germline values: CDR1 MNHEY, CDR2 SVGAGI. The CDR3 is 14 residues long. The CDR3 loop reads CASRPTGAVYEQYF. CDR3 sequence (DNA): TGTGCCAGCAGGCCGACAGGGGCGGTTTACGAGCAGTACTTC.

This rearrangement joins TRBV7-2 to TRBJ1-5; D not resolved. V dropped 5 bases and J dropped 6 bases, with 11 bases sitting between them. From germline, CDR1 is SGHTA and CDR2 FQGNSA. The CDR3 totals 13 residues. The CDR3 here is CASSPHASQPQHF. DNA of the CDR3: TGTGCCAGCAGCCCCCACGCCAGTCAGCCCCAGCATTTT.

The chain has TRBV5-1 and TRBJ2-7, with 8 bases lining up with TRBD1. V was pared by 4 bases and J by 0 bases, with 3 bases of the junction left unmatched. The CDR3 loop spans 14 amino acids. The germline CDR1 and CDR2 sequences are SGHRS and YFSETQ. Here the CDR3 reads CASSTQGDSYEQYF. DNA of the CDR3: TGCGCCAGCAGCACACAGGGGGACTCCTACGAGCAGTACTTC.

The chain links TRBV27 to TRBJ1-1; no reliable D call. CDR3 length: 13 amino acids. V was pared by 6 bases and J by 1 base, with 9 bases between. The germline gives CDR1 MNHEY, CDR2 SMNVEV (reference sequence). CDR3 amino acids: CASSRSGNTEAFF. CDR3 sequence (DNA): TGTGCCAGCAGCCGAAGCGGGAACACTGAAGCTTTCTTT.

CDR3 residues: CASSSPRVTYNEQFF. Here the CDR3 DNA reads TGTGCCAGCAGTTCTCCGAGGGTAACCTACAATGAGCAGTTCTTC. The chain uses TRBV28 and TRBJ2-1; a weak D match, TRBD2 (5 bases). The CDR3 extends over 15 amino acids. Germline CDR1 reads MDHEN; CDR2 reads SYDVKM. V lost 4 bases to trimming and J lost 2 bases, with 12 bases between them.

The chain carries TRBV23-1 and TRBJ2-7; the D is unclear. TRBV23-1 has ORF status, its function being uncertain. The CDR3 spans 11 residues. Trimming cost V 8 bases and J 4 bases, with 9 bases left between them. In DNA form, the CDR3 reads TGCGCCAGCTCCCCAGAATACGAGCAGTACTTC. This codes for CASSPEYEQYF.